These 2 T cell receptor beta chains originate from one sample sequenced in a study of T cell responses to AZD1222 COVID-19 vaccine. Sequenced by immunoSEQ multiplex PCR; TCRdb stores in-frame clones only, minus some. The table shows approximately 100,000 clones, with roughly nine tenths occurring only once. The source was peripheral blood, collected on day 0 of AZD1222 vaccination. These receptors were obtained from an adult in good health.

CDR3 in amino acids: CAISEDWGTGMSYEQYF. DNA of the CDR3: TGTGCCATCAGTGAAGATTGGGGAACAGGGATGTCCTACGAGCAGTACTTC. The V gene is TRBV10-3, the J gene TRBJ2-7, with a weak D call TRBD1 (6 bases). The CDR3 has 17 amino acids. Germline-derived CDR1 and CDR2 are ENHRY and SYGVKD. Trimming shortened V by 3 bases and J by 1 base, and 19 bases separated the two germline ends.

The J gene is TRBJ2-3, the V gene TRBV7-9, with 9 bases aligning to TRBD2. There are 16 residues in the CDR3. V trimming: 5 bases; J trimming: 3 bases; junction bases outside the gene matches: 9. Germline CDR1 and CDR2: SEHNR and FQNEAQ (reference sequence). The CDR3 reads CASSTGGGAGTDTQYF. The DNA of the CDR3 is TGTGCCAGCAGCACCGGCGGGGGGGCCGGGACAGATACGCAGTATTTT.